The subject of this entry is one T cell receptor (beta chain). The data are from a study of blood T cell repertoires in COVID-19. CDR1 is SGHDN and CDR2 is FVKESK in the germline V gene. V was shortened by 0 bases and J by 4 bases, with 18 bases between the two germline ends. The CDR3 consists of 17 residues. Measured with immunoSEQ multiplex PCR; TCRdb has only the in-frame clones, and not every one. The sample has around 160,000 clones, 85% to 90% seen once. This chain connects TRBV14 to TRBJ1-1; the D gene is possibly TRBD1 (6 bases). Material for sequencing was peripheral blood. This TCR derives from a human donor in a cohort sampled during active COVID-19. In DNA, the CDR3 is TGTGCCAGCAGCCAAGATCGGGCCAGGGGAGTTTCCACTGAAGCTTTCTTT. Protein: CASSQDRARGVSTEAFF.